This TCR beta chain was recorded in a study of relationships among human T cell subsets. Study-level points and caveats: Over 55% of CD8+ cytotoxic sequences came from clones with over 100 reads.

Regarding this clonotype: Its antigen remains unknown.

The CD8+ T cells came from negative anti-CD4 multisort bead selection followed by positive anti-CD8 selection. From mRNA, alpha and beta CDR3 regions were amplified using semiquantitative ARM-PCR. Exponential amplification used communal superprimers after tagged nested gene-specific primers in ARM-PCR. One entry per CDR3 protein results from TCRdb running MiXCR on the multiplex PCR reads. Among under 6,500 distinct CDR3 sequences listed, around two thirds were seen once. The TCR sequence derives from a man between 35 and 55 years old in good health. Sequenced material: CD8+ T cells sorted from blood.

CDR3 DNA sequence: TGTGCCAGCAGCTTAGAATTACCAGATACGCAGTATTTT. This encodes CASSLELPDTQYF. The V gene is TRBV7-6, the J gene TRBJ2-3; D gene ambiguous. Trimming left V 1 base short and J 4 bases short, with 6 bases between. The germline V gene has CDR1 SGHVS and CDR2 FNYEAQ. The CDR3 is made up of 13 amino acids. The full variable domain, completed using reference TRBV7-6 and TRBJ2-3, is GAGVSQSPRYKVTKRGQDVALRCDPISGHVSLYWYRQALGQGPEFLTYFNYEAQQDKSGLPNDRFSAERPEGSISTLTIQRTEQRDSAMYRCASSLELPDTQYFGPGTRLTVL.